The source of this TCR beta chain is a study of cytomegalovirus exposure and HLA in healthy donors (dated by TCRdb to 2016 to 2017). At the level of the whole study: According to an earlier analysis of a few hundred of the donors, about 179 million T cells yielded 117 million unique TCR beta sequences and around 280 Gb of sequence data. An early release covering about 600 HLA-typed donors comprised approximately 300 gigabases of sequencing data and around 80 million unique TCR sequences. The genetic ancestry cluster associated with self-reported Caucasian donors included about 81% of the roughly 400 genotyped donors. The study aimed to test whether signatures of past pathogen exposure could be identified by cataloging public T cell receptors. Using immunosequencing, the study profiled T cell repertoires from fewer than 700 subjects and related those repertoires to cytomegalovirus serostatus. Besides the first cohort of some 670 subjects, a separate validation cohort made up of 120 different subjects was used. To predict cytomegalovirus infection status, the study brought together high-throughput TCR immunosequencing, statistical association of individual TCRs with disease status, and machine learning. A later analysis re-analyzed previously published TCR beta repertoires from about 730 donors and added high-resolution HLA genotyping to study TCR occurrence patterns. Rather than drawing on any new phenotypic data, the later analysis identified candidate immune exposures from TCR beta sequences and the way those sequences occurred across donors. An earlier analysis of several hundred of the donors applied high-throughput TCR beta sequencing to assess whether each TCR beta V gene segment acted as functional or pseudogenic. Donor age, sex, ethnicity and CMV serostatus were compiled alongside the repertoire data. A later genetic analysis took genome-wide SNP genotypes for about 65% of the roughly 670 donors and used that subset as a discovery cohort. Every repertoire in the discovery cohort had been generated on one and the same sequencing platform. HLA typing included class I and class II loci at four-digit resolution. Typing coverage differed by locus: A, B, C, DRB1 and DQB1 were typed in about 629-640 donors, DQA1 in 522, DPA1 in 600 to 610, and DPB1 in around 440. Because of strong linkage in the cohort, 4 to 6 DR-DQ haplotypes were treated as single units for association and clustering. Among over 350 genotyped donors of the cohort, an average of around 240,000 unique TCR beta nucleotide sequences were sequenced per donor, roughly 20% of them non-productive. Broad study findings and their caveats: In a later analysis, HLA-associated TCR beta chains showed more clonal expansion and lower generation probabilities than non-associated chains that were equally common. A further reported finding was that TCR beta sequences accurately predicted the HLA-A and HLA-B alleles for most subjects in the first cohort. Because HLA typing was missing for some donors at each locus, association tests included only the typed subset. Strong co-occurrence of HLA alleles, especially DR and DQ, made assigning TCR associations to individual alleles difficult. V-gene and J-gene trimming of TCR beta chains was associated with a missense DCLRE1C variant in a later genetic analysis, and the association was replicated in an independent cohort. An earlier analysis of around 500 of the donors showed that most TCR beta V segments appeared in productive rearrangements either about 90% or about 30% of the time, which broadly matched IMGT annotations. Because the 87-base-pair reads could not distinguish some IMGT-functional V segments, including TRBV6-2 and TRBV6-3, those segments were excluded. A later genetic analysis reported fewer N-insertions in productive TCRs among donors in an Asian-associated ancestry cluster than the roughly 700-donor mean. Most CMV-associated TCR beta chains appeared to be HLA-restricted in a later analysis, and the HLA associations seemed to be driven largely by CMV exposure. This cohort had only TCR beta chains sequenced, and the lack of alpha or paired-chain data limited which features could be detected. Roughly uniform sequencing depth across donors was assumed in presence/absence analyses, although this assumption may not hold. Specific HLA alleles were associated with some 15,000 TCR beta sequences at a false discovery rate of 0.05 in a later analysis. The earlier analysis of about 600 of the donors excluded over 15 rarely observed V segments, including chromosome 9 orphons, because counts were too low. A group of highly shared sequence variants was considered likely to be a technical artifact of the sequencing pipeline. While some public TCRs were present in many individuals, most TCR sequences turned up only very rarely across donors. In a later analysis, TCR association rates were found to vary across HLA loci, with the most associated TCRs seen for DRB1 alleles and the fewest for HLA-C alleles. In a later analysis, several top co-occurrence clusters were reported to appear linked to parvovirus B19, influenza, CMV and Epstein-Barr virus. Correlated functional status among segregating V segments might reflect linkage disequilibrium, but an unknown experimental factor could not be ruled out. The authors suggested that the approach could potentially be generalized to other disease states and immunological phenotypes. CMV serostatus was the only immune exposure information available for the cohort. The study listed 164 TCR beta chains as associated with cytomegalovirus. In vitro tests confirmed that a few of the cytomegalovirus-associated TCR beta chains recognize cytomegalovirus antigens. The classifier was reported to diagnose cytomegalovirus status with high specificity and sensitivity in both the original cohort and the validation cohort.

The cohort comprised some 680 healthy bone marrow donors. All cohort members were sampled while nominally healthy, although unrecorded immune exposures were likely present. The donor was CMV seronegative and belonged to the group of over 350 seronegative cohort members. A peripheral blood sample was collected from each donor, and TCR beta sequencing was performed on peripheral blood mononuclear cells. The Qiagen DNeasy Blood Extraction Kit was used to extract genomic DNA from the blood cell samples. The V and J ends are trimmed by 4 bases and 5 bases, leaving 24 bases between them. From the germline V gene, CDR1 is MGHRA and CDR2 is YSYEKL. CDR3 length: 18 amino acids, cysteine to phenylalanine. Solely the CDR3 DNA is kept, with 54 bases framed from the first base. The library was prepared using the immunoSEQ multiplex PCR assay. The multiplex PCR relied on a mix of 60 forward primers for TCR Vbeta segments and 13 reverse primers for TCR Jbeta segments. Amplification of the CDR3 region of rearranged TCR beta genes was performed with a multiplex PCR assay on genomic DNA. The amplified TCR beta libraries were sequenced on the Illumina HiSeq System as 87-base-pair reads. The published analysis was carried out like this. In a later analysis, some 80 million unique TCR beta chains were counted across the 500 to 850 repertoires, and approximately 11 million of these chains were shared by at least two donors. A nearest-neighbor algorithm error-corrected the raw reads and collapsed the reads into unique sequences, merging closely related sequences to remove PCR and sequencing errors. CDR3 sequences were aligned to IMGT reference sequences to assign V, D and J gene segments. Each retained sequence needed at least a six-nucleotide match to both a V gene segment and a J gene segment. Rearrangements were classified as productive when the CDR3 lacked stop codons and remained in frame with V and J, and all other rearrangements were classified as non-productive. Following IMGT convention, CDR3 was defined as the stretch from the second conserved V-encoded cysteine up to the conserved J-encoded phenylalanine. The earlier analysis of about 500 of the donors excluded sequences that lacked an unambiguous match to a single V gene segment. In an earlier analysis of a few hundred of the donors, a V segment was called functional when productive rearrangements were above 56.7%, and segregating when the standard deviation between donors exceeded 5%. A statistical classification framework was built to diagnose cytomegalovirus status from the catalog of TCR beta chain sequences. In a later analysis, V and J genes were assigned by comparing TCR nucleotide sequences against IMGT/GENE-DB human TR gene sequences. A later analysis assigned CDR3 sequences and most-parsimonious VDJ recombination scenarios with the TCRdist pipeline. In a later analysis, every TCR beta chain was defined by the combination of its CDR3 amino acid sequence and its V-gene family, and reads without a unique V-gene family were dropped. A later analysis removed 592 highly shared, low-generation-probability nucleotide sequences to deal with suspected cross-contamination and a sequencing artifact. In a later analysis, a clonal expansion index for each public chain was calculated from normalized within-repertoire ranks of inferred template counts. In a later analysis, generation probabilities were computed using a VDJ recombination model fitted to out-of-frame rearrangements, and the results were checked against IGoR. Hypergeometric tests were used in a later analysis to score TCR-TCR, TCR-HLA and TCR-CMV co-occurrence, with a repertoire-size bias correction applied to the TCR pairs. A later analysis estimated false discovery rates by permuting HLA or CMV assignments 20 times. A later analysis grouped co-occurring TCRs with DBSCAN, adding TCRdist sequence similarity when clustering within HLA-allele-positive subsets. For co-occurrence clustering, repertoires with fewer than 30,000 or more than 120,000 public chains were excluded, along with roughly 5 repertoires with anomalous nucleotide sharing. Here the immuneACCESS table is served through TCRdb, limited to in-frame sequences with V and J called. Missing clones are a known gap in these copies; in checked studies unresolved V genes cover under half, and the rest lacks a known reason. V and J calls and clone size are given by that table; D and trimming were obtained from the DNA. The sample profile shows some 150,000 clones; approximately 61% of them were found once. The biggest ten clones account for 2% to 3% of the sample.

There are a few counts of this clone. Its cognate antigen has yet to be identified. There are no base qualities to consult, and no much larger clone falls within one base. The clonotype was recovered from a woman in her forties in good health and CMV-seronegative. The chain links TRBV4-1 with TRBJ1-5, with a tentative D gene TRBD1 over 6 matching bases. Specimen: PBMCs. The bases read TGCGCCAGCAGCCCAGCACCGCTTCGGACAGACTGGTATCAGCCCCAGCATTTT. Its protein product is CASSPAPLRTDWYQPQHF.